The 5 T cell receptor beta chains reported below all come from one sample, sequenced in a study of response to subunit inactivated influenza vaccine listed by TCRdb under 2018. The time point label, read with the paper, signifies: approximately 47 days after influenza vaccine administration. The protocol used for the library was RT-PCR. Data came from an Illumina HiSeq 2500. TCRdb reran the public reads through fastp at Q25 and MiXCR, keeping productive beta chains. Rows are combined by CDR3 protein, so each entry shows the most common genes and DNA. Recorded for this sample are fewer than 650,000 distinct CDR3 sequences; about an eighth of them occurred a single time. Jointly, the top ten make up around 13% of the sample. The source material was PBMCs from blood, sampled roughly 45 days after vaccination. Source of these receptors: a man aged 45 to 65 who received an inactivated influenza vaccine. Donor details come from another sample of the same person, matched by shared clones.

V usage is TRBV14 and J usage is TRBJ2-7; D is possibly TRBD1 or TRBD2 (5 bases each). V was cut by 6 bases and J by 5 bases, with 14 bases left in between. The CDR3 has 13 amino acids. Germline V gives CDR1 SGHDN, CDR2 FVKESK. The CDR3 coding sequence is TGTGCCAGCAGTCCTGGGGGATGGAACGAGCAGTACTTC. Protein: CASSPGGWNEQYF.

This clonotype appeared many times. This CDR3 is CASSLSTGYNQPQHF. The CDR3 DNA is TGTGCCAGCAGCTTATCGACAGGGTACAATCAGCCCCAGCATTTT. The rearrangement joins TRBV7-2 to TRBJ1-5; 7 nucleotides align to TRBD1. Germline values: CDR1 SGHTA, CDR2 FQGNSA. The CDR3 contains 15 residues. After removal of 2 bases from V and 3 bases from J, the junction contained 4 bases not matched to a gene. Complete variable domain (other parts from reference TRBV7-2 and TRBJ1-5): GAGVSQSPSNKVTEKGKDVELRCDPISGHTALYWYRQSLGQGLEFLIYFQGNSAPDKSGLPSDRFSAERTGGSVSTLTIQRTQQEDSAVYLCASSLSTGYNQPQHFGDGTRLSIL.

This clonotype has a handful of counts. The V call is TRBV5-6, the J call TRBJ2-1; maybe TRBD1 (5 bases). The CDR3 is made up of 15 amino acids. CDR1 is SGHDT and CDR2 is YYEEEE in the germline V gene. V shed 5 bases and J shed 12 bases, with 24 bases lying between them. CDR3 sequence (DNA): TGTGCCAGCAGTTATGACAGCCTGGCCGGACAAGGGCAGTTCTTC. Protein sequence: CASSYDSLAGQGQFF.

This clonotype has a count of ten or more. The chain recombines TRBV5-1 with TRBJ2-1; TRBD2 matches at 7 bases. The CDR3 consists of 14 residues. Per germline, CDR1 SGHRS and CDR2 YFSETQ. V gave up 5 bases and J gave up 4 bases; unmatched junction bases: 6. CDR3 coding DNA: TGCGCCAGCAGTGAAACGGGGGGATACAATGAGCAGTTCTTC. Its protein is CASSETGGYNEQFF.

Comments on this clonotype: A much bigger clone sits one base away, suggesting this may be a read error. V and J are TRBV4-2 and TRBJ2-2; 10 bases map to TRBD2. The CDR3 totals 16 residues. Germline values: CDR1 LGHNA, CDR2 YNFKEQ. CDR3 sequence reads: CASRQAGGLGTGELFF. The CDR3 DNA reads TGTGCCAGCAGGCAAGCGGGGGGGCTTGGAACCGGGGAGCTGTTTTTT.